A single sample is the source of the 24 T cell receptor beta chains below, sequenced in a study of T-cell memory formation after mild COVID-19. TCRdb re-called the 5' RACE reads through MiXCR, storing one row per CDR3 protein. This sample has about half a million distinct CDR3 sequences, with around a sixth found just once. Material for sequencing was PBMCs or a T cell subset sorted from them (not recorded which). Source of these receptors: an adult woman who had mild COVID-19 (a few samples of this study predate the infection). Cell type and time point are not known.

The sample holds a few counts of this clonotype. The rearrangement links TRBV6-5 to TRBJ1-2, with a weak D call TRBD1 (5 bases). This CDR3 is built from 13 residues. With 6 bases removed from V and 0 bases from J, the gap between germline ends came to 8 bases. Germline V lookup: CDR1 MNHEY, CDR2 SVGAGI. CDR3 loop: CASSDRPNYGYTF. The CDR3 DNA reads as TGTGCCAGCAGCGACAGACCTAACTATGGCTACACCTTC.

This clonotype was detected only a few times. The chain employs TRBV6-6 and TRBJ2-7; 13 nucleotides agree with TRBD2. Germline CDR1 MNHNY, CDR2 SVGAGI (reference sequence). With V trimmed by 2 bases and J by 3 bases, 10 bases remained unmatched. The CDR3 totals 18 residues. CDR3 region: CASSYGVPGLAGYYEQYF. CDR3 in DNA: TGTGCCAGCAGTTACGGGGTACCGGGACTAGCGGGATACTACGAGCAGTACTTC.

This clonotype was counted only a few times. The CDR3 coding sequence is TGTGCCAGCAGCTTAAGTCCCCCCGGGAGGACACTCGTGCCTCAGCCCCAGCATTTT. It yields the protein CASSLSPPGRTLVPQPQHF. J is TRBJ1-5 and V is TRBV7-9; tentative D call: TRBD1 (5 bases). CDR3 length: 19 residues. V lost 2 bases and J lost 6, with 26 bases in between. Germline values: CDR1 SEHNR, CDR2 FQNEAQ (reference sequence).

The sample holds a few counts of this clonotype. The chain joins TRBV5-1 to TRBJ2-3; 8 bases map to TRBD2. The CDR3 has 15 residues. Trimming removed 1 base from V and 4 bases from J; junction bases left unmatched: 5. In germline, CDR1 is SGHRS, CDR2 YFSETQ. For the CDR3, the DNA is TGCGCCAGCAGCTTGTTATCGGGAGGGGCAGATACGCAGTATTTT. It is translated as CASSLLSGGADTQYF. Supplemented by reference TRBV5-1 and TRBJ2-3, the full variable domain reads KAGVTQTPRYLIKTRGQQVTLSCSPISGHRSVSWYQQTPGQGLQFLFEYFSETQRNKGNFPGRFSGRQFSNSRSEMNVSTLELGDSALYLCASSLLSGGADTQYFGPGTRLTVL.

The gene calls are TRBV5-1 and TRBJ1-5; D remains ambiguous. The CDR3 covers 15 residues. Per germline, CDR1 SGHRS and CDR2 YFSETQ. Trimming shortened V by 0 bases and J by 2 bases, and 9 bases separated the two germline ends. CDR3 protein: CASSLAGRGNQPQHF. CDR3 coding DNA: TGCGCCAGCAGCTTGGCGGGAAGGGGCAATCAGCCCCAGCATTTT.

The chain carries TRBV6-5 and TRBJ2-5; the D gene is possibly TRBD2 (5 bases). In germline, CDR1 is MNHEY, CDR2 SVGAGI. Trimming took 0 bases from V and 5 from J, leaving 10 bases between them. CDR3 size: 14 residues. The CDR3 reads CASSYSGEGETQYF. CDR3 coding DNA: TGTGCCAGCAGTTACTCCGGGGAAGGGGAGACCCAGTACTTC.

This clonotype has only a few counts. This chain links TRBV5-5 with TRBJ2-5; tentatively, D is TRBD2 (6 bases). Germline CDR1 and CDR2: SGHKS and YYEKEE (reference sequence). The CDR3 totals 15 residues. V was cut by 4 bases and J by 3 bases, with 16 bases left in between. CDR3 sequence: CASSPPGARKETQYF. CDR3 DNA sequence: TGTGCCAGCAGCCCACCGGGAGCGAGGAAAGAGACCCAGTACTTC.

This clonotype was observed a handful of times. The V gene is TRBV25-1, the J gene TRBJ2-1, with D perhaps matching TRBD1 (5 bases). Trimming stripped 1 base from V and 0 bases from J, with 10 bases between. Germline V gives CDR1 MGHDK, CDR2 SYGVNS. This CDR3 comprises 16 residues. CDR3 bases: TGTGCCAGCAGTGAATTAGGGGTGGTCTCCTACAATGAGCAGTTCTTC. Encoded protein: CASSELGVVSYNEQFF. The full variable domain, rest sourced from reference TRBV25-1 and TRBJ2-1, is EADIYQTPRYLVIGTGKKITLECSQTMGHDKMYWYQQDPGMELHLIHYSYGVNSTEKGDLSSESTVSRIRTEHFPLTLESARPSHTSQYLCASSELGVVSYNEQFFGPGTRLTVL.

Comments on this clonotype: One end of the junction is discordant with germline, which a read error may explain. The V gene is TRBV7-9, the J gene TRBJ1-4; D gene ambiguous. Per germline, CDR1 SEHNR and CDR2 FQNEAQ (reference sequence). This CDR3 is built from 14 residues. CDR3 bases: TGTGCCAGCAGCTTAACCCCCGGGAATGAGAAACTGTTTTTT. Translating gives CASSLTPGNEKLFF.

This clonotype has only a few counts. The J gene is TRBJ1-1, the V gene TRBV20-1; D is undetermined. CDR3 length: 14 amino acids. The germline V and J ends were trimmed by 1 base and 0 bases, with 9 bases remaining between them. Germline V CDR1 and CDR2: DFQATT, SNEGSKA (reference sequence). CDR3 in amino acids: CSARAGSMNTEAFF. CDR3 DNA: TGCAGTGCTAGAGCCGGGTCCATGAACACTGAAGCTTTCTTT.

The gene calls are TRBV6-1 and TRBJ1-1; D gene ambiguous. Germline loops: CDR1 MNHNS, CDR2 SASEGT. V dropped 5 bases and J dropped 3 bases, with 10 bases sitting between them. The CDR3 runs to 13 residues. The CDR3 protein is CASSRRQDTEAFF. DNA of the CDR3: TGTGCCAGCAGTAGGAGACAAGACACTGAAGCTTTCTTT.

The chain has TRBV12-3 or TRBV12-4 and TRBJ2-7; no definite D call. Trimming took 4 bases from V and 3 from J, leaving 7 bases between them. CDR3 size: 12 residues. The CDR3 spells CASSSILYEQYF. The CDR3 DNA reads TGTGCCAGCAGTTCGATTCTCTACGAGCAGTACTTC.

This clonotype was counted between two and nine times. The chain employs TRBV7-9 and TRBJ1-1; D is uncertain. CDR1 is SEHNR, CDR2 FQNEAQ, per germline (reference sequence). Trimming shortened V by 5 bases and J by 0 bases, and 10 bases separated the two germline ends. The CDR3 is 14 amino acids. CDR3 loop: CASSPNSLNTEAFF. The CDR3, as DNA: TGTGCCAGCAGCCCTAACAGCCTGAACACTGAAGCTTTCTTT. The whole variable domain, remainder taken from reference TRBV7-9 and TRBJ1-1, is DTGVSQNPRHKITKRGQNVTFRCDPISEHNRLYWYRQTLGQGPEFLTYFQNEAQLEKSRLLSDRFSAERPKGSFSTLEIQRTEQGDSAMYLCASSPNSLNTEAFFGQGTRLTVV.

This clonotype was detected a few times. This chain links TRBV27 with TRBJ2-7, with 8 bases aligning to TRBD1. Losses at the gene ends were 2 bases for V and 5 bases for J; bases not matched to a gene: 5. This CDR3 contains 14 residues. The germline V gene has CDR1 MNHEY and CDR2 SMNVEV (reference sequence). CDR3 protein: CASSLDRGVDEQYF. The CDR3 nucleotides read TGTGCCAGCAGTTTAGACAGGGGAGTTGACGAGCAGTACTTC.

This clonotype was detected a few times. The chain combines TRBV10-3 with TRBJ2-7; D is unresolved. The V end was cut by 2 bases, the J end by 0 bases, with 11 bases between. CDR1 and CDR2 from the germline V gene are ENHRY and SYGVKD. The CDR3 sequence is 15 residues long. CDR3 bases: TGTGCCATCAGTGAGGGGGTCAGGAGCTCCTACGAGCAGTACTTC. Protein sequence: CAISEGVRSSYEQYF.

This clonotype was counted between two and nine times. Mismatch with germline at one junction end may stem from a read error. V usage is TRBV7-2 and J usage is TRBJ2-4; 11 bases map to TRBD2. The CDR3 consists of 14 residues. Germline lookup yields CDR1 SGHTA and CDR2 FQGNSA. The CDR3 protein is CASRLAGGPNIQYF. DNA for the CDR3: TGTGCCAGCAGATTAGCGGGAGGGCCTAACATTCAGTACTTC.

This clonotype came up a few times. The J gene is TRBJ2-7, the V gene TRBV3-1; D gene unclear. CDR1 is LGHDT, CDR2 YNNKEL, per germline (reference sequence). V lost 3 bases to trimming and J lost 3 bases, with 12 bases between them. This CDR3 is 14 amino acids long. The DNA of the CDR3 is TGTGCCAGCAGCCAGCGGCGTACCCTCTACGAGCAGTACTTC. Translated, it gives CASSQRRTLYEQYF.

This chain links TRBV18 with TRBJ2-1; no firm D call. The CDR3 is 15 amino acids. Trimming removed 0 bases from V and 11 bases from J, with 17 bases in between. CDR1 is KGHSH, CDR2 LQKENI, per germline. The CDR3 DNA reads as TGTGCCAGCTCACCACCCATGAAGGGAAGCAGGAAGCAGTTCTTC. This gives the protein CASSPPMKGSRKQFF.

The CDR3 nucleotides are TGTGCCACCGGGGTCGACAAGGCTGGGGCCAACGTCCTGACTTTC. The encoded protein is CATGVDKAGANVLTF. This rearrangement joins TRBV24-1 to TRBJ2-6; no firm D call. The CDR3 consists of 15 residues. V lost 9 bases, J lost 2 bases, and 13 bases lay in between. In germline, CDR1 is KGHDR, CDR2 SFDVKD.

The rearrangement uses TRBV9 and TRBJ2-2, with TRBD1 matching over 8 bases. Germline V gene data show CDR1 as SGDLS and CDR2 as YYNGEE. With 5 bases clipped from V and 3 bases from J, the junction kept 6 bases outside the gene matches. The CDR3 consists of 15 residues. DNA for the CDR3: TGTGCCAGCAGAAGACCGGGACAGGACACCGGGGAGCTGTTTTTT. Amino acids: CASRRPGQDTGELFF. Based on the CDR3 plus reference TRBV9 and TRBJ2-2, the full variable domain is DSGVTQTPKHLITATGQRVTLRCSPRSGDLSVYWYQQSLDQGLQFLIQYYNGEERAKGNILERFSAQQFPDLHSELNLSSLELGDSALYFCASRRPGQDTGELFFGEGSRLTVL.

The chain is built from TRBV4-3 and TRBJ1-6; TRBD1 is a possible D gene (5 bases). Germline V lookup: CDR1 LGHNA, CDR2 YSLEER. V lost 5 bases and J 0 bases, leaving 20 bases between the germline ends. This CDR3 is 19 amino acids long. CDR3 in amino acids: CASSVTIGTHGSYNSPLHF. The CDR3 DNA sequence: TGCGCCAGCAGCGTTACAATCGGGACCCATGGCTCCTATAATTCACCCCTCCACTTT.

The DNA for the CDR3 is TGTGCCAGCAGCCTCCTCCCACAGGGGGGGAGGGTGTACACTGAAGCTTTCTTT. This translates into CASSLLPQGGRVYTEAFF. The chain uses TRBV4-2 and TRBJ1-1; 8 bases align to TRBD1. The germline V gene encodes CDR1 LGHNA and CDR2 YNFKEQ. Trimming cost V 4 bases and J 3 bases; bases outside gene matches: 16. CDR3 size: 18 residues.

This clonotype was counted a few times. The chain couples TRBV5-5 to TRBJ1-4; D not certain. V was pared by 4 bases and J by 7 bases, with 14 bases between. The CDR3 consists of 14 residues. Germline V gene sequence: CDR1 SGHKS, CDR2 YYEKEE (reference sequence). This CDR3 is CASSAPTGVEKLFF. The DNA of the CDR3 is TGTGCCAGCAGCGCCCCGACGGGAGTTGAAAAACTGTTTTTT.

The rearrangement links TRBV4-2 to TRBJ2-1; 8 bases line up with TRBD2. Trimming at V came to 1 base and at J to 8 bases, leaving 10 bases not matched to a gene. Germline lookup yields CDR1 LGHNA and CDR2 YNFKEQ. CDR3 size: 16 residues. CDR3 nucleotides: TGTGCCAGCAGCCAAGTTCTGGTCGGGAGGGCCGATGAGCAGTTCTTC. Encoded protein: CASSQVLVGRADEQFF.